The sequence of this TCR beta chain was determined in a study of T cell repertoires in cytomegalovirus infection. The germline V gene encodes CDR1 MNHEY and CDR2 SMNVEV (reference sequence). This CDR3 region has 16 residues. The trim removed 6 bases at V and 5 bases at J, leaving 13 bases unmatched. As regards this clonotype: What it binds is unknown.

Study observations and caveats: Based on cumulative public TCR beta family frequency, carriers of CMV plus the relevant HLA were identified. Clonotype analysis showed dominance of the ex vivo response by HLA-C-restricted CMV-specific TCR beta clonotypes.

TCRdb re-derived calls from the reads in MiXCR, one entry per CDR3 protein. This table has 650,000 to 900,000 distinct CDR3 sequences, around a third appearing once. This specimen consisted of cultured CD8+ T cells from PBMCs, obtained from culture after CMV antigen stimulation. The TCR originated in a human donor in good health (CMV status not recorded). Some clones in this sample may be carry-over from other donors' samples. This chain uses TRBV27 with TRBJ2-3, with 8 bases fitting TRBD2. CDR3 bases: TGTGCCAGCAGGGACCCGGGGGGGCTGGAGGGAGATACGCAGTATTTT. It specifies CASRDPGGLEGDTQYF.